This T cell receptor beta chain was profiled in a study of blood T cell repertoires in COVID-19. Overall study context: The samples span acute and convalescent COVID-19 from the United States, Italy and Spain. PBMCs, B-cell-depleted T cells, or T cells provided the cDNA or gDNA that made up the material.

Original processing methods: By means of reference gene primer amplification, nucleated cell counts were estimated. Clones were sequenced by immunoSEQ multiplex PCR, and TCRdb holds only the in-frame ones, with some missing. V and J calls and clone size are those listed in that table; D and trimming were worked out from the DNA. The sample has 35,000 to 50,000 clones, around 90% seen once. The CDR3 sequence is 13 residues long. The germline gives CDR1 SQVTM, CDR2 ANQGSEA. V lost 5 bases, J lost 1 base, and 11 bases lay in between. The sequencing sample was made of peripheral blood. The origin of this receptor is a woman between 40 and 50 years old with acute or convalescent COVID-19. The chain carries TRBV29-1 and TRBJ1-1; D gene ambiguous. CDR3 loop: CSVFSAGNTEAFF. CDR3 DNA: TGCAGCGTTTTCTCGGCGGGGAACACTGAAGCTTTCTTT.